The 26 T cell receptor beta chains reported below all come from one sample, sequenced in a study of post-analysis software for immune sequencing data. Antigen specificity for these receptors is unknown. Study conclusions and caveats: Elevated frequency relative to controls characterized several TRBV segments in patients, TRBV5-6, TRBV5-1 and TRBV20-1 among them.

Presence of unique molecular identifiers characterized the TCR beta cDNA libraries. TCRdb analysed the PCR reads with MiXCR anew, one entry per CDR3 protein. The sample lists 430,000 or so distinct CDR3 sequences, over 30% occurring once. Specimen: blood. The source is a girl aged 2-10 years with multiple sclerosis.

The CDR3 protein is CASSQEGRTLPYNEQFF. The CDR3 nucleotides are TGCGCCAGCAGCCAAGAAGGCAGGACCTTACCGTACAATGAGCAGTTCTTC. The rearrangement joins TRBV4-3 to TRBJ2-1, with no clear D. The CDR3 totals 17 residues. Germline CDR1 is LGHNA and CDR2 is YSLEER. The V end was cut by 0 bases, the J end by 4 bases, with 16 bases between.

This clonotype has more than one count but fewer than ten. The rearrangement uses TRBV20-1 and TRBJ2-1; 9 nucleotides align to TRBD2. CDR1 and CDR2 from the germline V gene are DFQATT and SNEGSKA (reference sequence). The CDR3 is made up of 15 amino acids. Trimming at V came to 3 bases and at J to 2 bases, leaving 5 bases not matched to a gene. CDR3 in DNA: TGCAGTGCTAGTCGGCTAGCGGGAACCTACAATGAGCAGTTCTTC. It specifies CSASRLAGTYNEQFF.

The genes are TRBV12-3 or TRBV12-4 and TRBJ2-1; 14 nucleotides line up with TRBD2. J was trimmed by 12 bases and V by 4 bases; bases with no gene match: 2. This CDR3 spans 13 amino acids. The CDR3 region has the DNA TGTGCCAGCAGTTCGGGACTAGCGGGGGCGCAGTTCTTC. Its protein product is CASSSGLAGAQFF.

This clonotype has a handful of counts. The chain is built from TRBV7-3 and TRBJ1-2, with D tentatively TRBD1 (6 bases). This CDR3 has 14 amino acids. Deletions cut 0 bases from V and 7 bases from J, with 12 bases between. Germline loops: CDR1 SGHTA, CDR2 FQGTGA. DNA of the CDR3: TGTGCCAGCAGCTTAACTGTAGCAGGGGCTGGCTACACCTTC. Translation gives CASSLTVAGAGYTF.

In its sample, this clonotype was seen a few times. This chain links TRBV7-2 with TRBJ2-1; D possibly uses TRBD1 or TRBD2 (6 bases each). Germline V CDR1 and CDR2: SGHTA, FQGNSA. The CDR3 is 20 residues long. Trimming removed 6 bases at V and 4 bases at J, with 31 bases between. The CDR3 loop reads CASSNLGGREVLDSYNEQFF. DNA of the CDR3: TGTGCCAGCAGTAATTTGGGGGGCAGGGAAGTCCTAGATTCATACAATGAGCAGTTCTTC.

This rearrangement joins TRBV9 to TRBJ2-1; D is possibly TRBD2 (5 bases). Trimming left V 2 bases short and J 2 bases short, with 8 bases between. CDR1 and CDR2 (germline): SGDLS, YYNGEE. The CDR3 runs 14 residues. This CDR3 is CASSVRDPYNEQFF. As DNA, the CDR3 is TGTGCCAGCAGCGTGAGGGATCCCTACAATGAGCAGTTCTTC.

This clonotype appeared a few times. CDR3 coding DNA: TGTGCCAGCAGCTTAGATTGGCGGGGAAACAATGAGCAGTTCTTC. Translated: CASSLDWRGNNEQFF. This chain connects TRBV13 to TRBJ2-1; a weak D match, TRBD2 (6 bases). Germline CDR1 reads PRHDT; CDR2 reads FYEKMQ (reference sequence). Trimming stripped 1 base from V and 5 bases from J, with 12 bases between. The CDR3 spans 15 residues. Together with reference TRBV13 and TRBJ2-1, the CDR3 gives the full variable domain: AAGVIQSPRHLIKEKRETATLKCYPIPRHDTVYWYQQGPGQDPQFLISFYEKMQSDKGSIPDRFSAQQFSDYHSELNMSSLELGDSALYFCASSLDWRGNNEQFFGPGTRLTVL.

The chain links TRBV29-1 to TRBJ1-5, with 10 bases matching TRBD1. V shed 4 bases and J 4 bases; nucleotides not matched to a gene: 1. In germline, CDR1 is SQVTM, CDR2 ANQGSEA. The CDR3 extends over 13 amino acids. As DNA, the CDR3 is TGCAGCGTTGGGACAGGGGGGAATCAGCCCCAGCATTTT. This encodes CSVGTGGNQPQHF.

This sequence joins TRBV19 and TRBJ2-5; D not certain. Trimming cost V 1 base and J 2 bases, with 11 bases left between them. CDR1 is LNHDA and CDR2 is SQIVND in the germline V gene (reference sequence). This CDR3 has 15 amino acids. The CDR3 loop is CASSIGRLMQETQYF. As DNA, the CDR3 is TGTGCCAGTAGTATAGGGCGACTGATGCAAGAGACCCAGTACTTC.

The chain employs TRBV7-2 and TRBJ2-7, with TRBD2 matching over 8 bases. This CDR3 has 14 amino acids. The germline V gene encodes CDR1 SGHTA and CDR2 FQGNSA. With 3 bases clipped from V and 4 bases from J, the junction kept 5 bases outside the gene matches. CDR3 DNA sequence: TGTGCCAGCAGCTTCGGGGGGGCCGGTTACGAGCAGTACTTC. As protein: CASSFGGAGYEQYF.

The chain is built from TRBV20-1 and TRBJ2-5; the D is unclear. V was pared by 6 bases and J by 5 bases, with 13 bases between. CDR1 is DFQATT, CDR2 SNEGSKA, per germline (reference sequence). The CDR3 consists of 12 residues. CDR3 sequence: CSAPGPGETQYF. In nucleotides, the CDR3 is TGCAGTGCCCCAGGTCCCGGGGAGACCCAGTACTTC.

This chain links TRBV2 with TRBJ2-6, with TRBD1 as a possible D gene (5 bases). CDR1 is SNHLY and CDR2 is FYNNEI in the germline V gene. V lost 7 bases to trimming and J lost 0 bases, with 13 bases between them. The CDR3 has 16 amino acids. The CDR3 DNA reads TGTGCCAGCACGAGAGTCAGGGTCTCTGGGGCCAACGTCCTGACTTTC. This translates into CASTRVRVSGANVLTF.

The chain combines TRBV5-1 with TRBJ2-1; D may be TRBD2 (6 bases). Trimming removed 0 bases from V and 3 bases from J, with 10 bases in between. This CDR3 has 15 amino acids. Germline V gene sequence: CDR1 SGHRS, CDR2 YFSETQ. The CDR3 DNA reads TGCGCCAGCAGCTTGGTTCCCGGGGGCTACAATGAGCAGTTCTTC. Translating it yields CASSLVPGGYNEQFF.

The chain employs TRBV6-5 and TRBJ2-7, with D unresolved. The CDR3 loop spans 13 amino acids. V lost 0 bases and J lost 6, with 9 bases in between. Germline CDR1 MNHEY, CDR2 SVGAGI. The CDR3 protein is CASSYSSDREQYF. CDR3 nucleotides: TGTGCCAGCAGTTACTCATCCGATCGCGAGCAGTACTTC.

This clonotype was detected only a few times. The chain joins TRBV5-1 to TRBJ2-7, with 7 positions matching TRBD2. V lost 6 bases, J lost 6 bases, and 12 bases stayed unmatched. The CDR3 has 14 residues. Germline V lookup: CDR1 SGHRS, CDR2 YFSETQ. CDR3 protein: CASNKGRAPAEQYF. For the CDR3, the DNA is TGCGCCAGCAATAAGGGGAGGGCCCCAGCCGAGCAGTACTTC.

Only a few counts were recorded for this clonotype. V is TRBV12-3 or TRBV12-4 and J is TRBJ2-7; TRBD1 is a possible D gene (5 bases). V was clipped by 0 bases and J by 2 bases, with 11 bases between them. The CDR3 runs to 15 residues. DNA for the CDR3: TGTGCCAGCAGTTTAGCGTCAGGGATGCCCTACGAGCAGTACTTC. It yields the protein CASSLASGMPYEQYF.

This clonotype has more than one count but fewer than ten. The chain employs TRBV5-1 and TRBJ2-3, with D perhaps matching TRBD1 (6 bases). The germline V and J ends were trimmed by 0 bases and 4 bases, with 21 bases remaining between them. Germline-derived CDR1 and CDR2 are SGHRS and YFSETQ. The CDR3 contains 18 residues. CDR3 amino acids: CASSLGGTRYRDADTQYF. Here the CDR3 DNA reads TGCGCCAGCAGCTTGGGGGGGACACGTTATAGAGATGCAGATACGCAGTATTTT.

The chain has TRBV6-5 and TRBJ2-7; 9 bases line up with TRBD2. V was pared by 6 bases and J by 7 bases, with 10 bases of the junction left unmatched. Germline V gene data show CDR1 as MNHEY and CDR2 as SVGAGI. This CDR3 region has 14 residues. CDR3 sequence reads: CASRWGGGALEQYF. The CDR3 nucleotides read TGTGCCAGCAGATGGGGCGGGGGGGCGTTGGAGCAGTACTTC.

This clonotype was counted ten times or more. V usage is TRBV6-5 and J usage is TRBJ1-2; D might be TRBD1 (5 bases). Per the germline V gene, CDR1 is MNHEY and CDR2 is SVGAGI. V was cut by 5 bases and J by 4 bases, with 11 bases left in between. The length of the CDR3 is 13 residues. Here the CDR3 DNA reads TGTGCCAGCAGTCAGCGGGACGGCTATGGCTACACCTTC. Its translation is CASSQRDGYGYTF.

This clonotype has a handful of counts. The chain links TRBV18 to TRBJ1-2, with TRBD1 matching over 8 bases. Trimming removed 3 bases from V and 6 bases from J; junction bases left unmatched: 9. CDR1 is KGHSH and CDR2 is LQKENI in the germline V gene. The CDR3 has 15 residues. In nucleotides, the CDR3 is TGTGCCAGCTCACCCACGTTTACAGGGGGTGATGGCTACACCTTC. Translating gives CASSPTFTGGDGYTF.

The genes are TRBV12-3 or TRBV12-4 and TRBJ2-7, with D perhaps assigned TRBD1 or TRBD2 (6 bases each). Trimming stripped 3 bases from V and 7 bases from J, with 13 bases between. CDR3 size: 13 residues. DNA for the CDR3: TGTGCCAGCAGTTTTCTGGGGGCGGGGGAGCAGTACTTC. Translation gives CASSFLGAGEQYF.

The CDR3 protein is CASSPQTSNQPQHF. The CDR3 bases are TGCGCCAGCAGCCCCCAGACTAGCAATCAGCCCCAGCATTTT. The rearrangement joins TRBV4-1 to TRBJ1-5; D call uncertain. Germline CDR1 and CDR2: MGHRA and YSYEKL. Trimming stripped 4 bases from V and 0 bases from J, with 7 bases between. The length of the CDR3 is 14 residues.

The chain is built from TRBV20-1 and TRBJ2-7; tentative D call: TRBD2 (6 bases). The CDR3 totals 12 residues. Germline lookup yields CDR1 DFQATT and CDR2 SNEGSKA (reference sequence). V was clipped by 6 bases and J by 3 bases, with 12 bases between them. CDR3 nucleotide sequence: TGCAGTGCCAGACTAGAGGGCTACGAGCAGTACTTC. Translation gives CSARLEGYEQYF.

In this sample, this clonotype turned up a few times. The V and J genes are TRBV7-2 and TRBJ2-1; 13 bases align to TRBD2. V lost 5 bases to trimming and J lost 10 bases; unmatched junction nucleotides: 8. Germline CDR1 SGHTA, CDR2 FQGNSA. CDR3 size: 15 residues. CDR3: CASSRTSGRAEEQFF. CDR3 in DNA: TGTGCCAGCAGCCGCACTAGCGGGAGGGCTGAGGAGCAGTTCTTC.

The CDR3 DNA reads TGTGCCAGCAGTTTTTCGACTCGGGACTACACCTTC. It specifies CASSFSTRDYTF. J is TRBJ1-2 and V is TRBV6-2 or TRBV6-3; D uncertain. CDR3 length: 12 residues. Germline CDR1 is MNHEY and CDR2 is SVGEGT. Trimming removed 4 bases from V and 10 bases from J, with 13 bases in between.

This clonotype has only a few counts. This chain connects TRBV4-1 to TRBJ2-1; TRBD1 is a possible D gene (6 bases). Per germline, CDR1 MGHRA and CDR2 YSYEKL. V was cut by 4 bases and J by 4 bases, with 11 bases left in between. The CDR3 length is 14 residues. CDR3 nucleotides: TGCGCCAGCAGCCGGGCGACAGGTTACAATGAGCAGTTCTTC. The encoded protein is CASSRATGYNEQFF.